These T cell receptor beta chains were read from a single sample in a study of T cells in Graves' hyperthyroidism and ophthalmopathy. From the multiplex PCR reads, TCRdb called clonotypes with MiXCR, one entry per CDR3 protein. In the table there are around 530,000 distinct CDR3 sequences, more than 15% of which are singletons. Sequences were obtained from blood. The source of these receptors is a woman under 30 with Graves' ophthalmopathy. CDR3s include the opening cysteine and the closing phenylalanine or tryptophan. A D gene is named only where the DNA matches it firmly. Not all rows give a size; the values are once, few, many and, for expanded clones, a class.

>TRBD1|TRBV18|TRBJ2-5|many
CASSPAGGGKTQYF
TGTGCCAGCTCACCAGCAGGGGGCGGAAAGACCCAGTACTTC
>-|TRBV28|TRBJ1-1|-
CASRGGGRDTEAFF
TGTGCCAGCAGGGGGGGGGGAAGGGACACTGAAGCTTTCTTT
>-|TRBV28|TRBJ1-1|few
CASSWGKGVGTEAFF
TGTGCCAGCAGTTGGGGTAAGGGGGTTGGGACTGAAGCTTTCTTT
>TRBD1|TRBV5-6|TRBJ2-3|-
CASKLRTGSTDTQYF
TGTGCCAGCAAGCTGCGGACAGGGAGCACAGATACGCAGTATTTT
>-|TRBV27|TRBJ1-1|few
CASSFSSLQGNTEAFF
TGTGCCAGCAGTTTCTCATCACTCCAGGGTAACACTGAAGCTTTCTTT
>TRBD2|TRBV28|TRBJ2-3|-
CASSYPILLAGQGTDTQYF
TGTGCCAGCAGTTACCCTATCCTACTAGCGGGACAGGGCACAGATACGCAGTATTTT
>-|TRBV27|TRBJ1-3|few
CASGRGYGVNTIYF
TGTGCCAGCGGCAGGGGCTACGGTGTAAACACCATATATTTT
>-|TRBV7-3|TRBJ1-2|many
CASSLIHRGYGYTF
TGTGCCAGCAGCTTAATTCATCGGGGATATGGCTACACCTTC
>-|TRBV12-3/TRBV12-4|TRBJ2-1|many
CASSFVRGTYNEQFF
TGTGCCAGCAGTTTTGTCCGGGGTACCTACAATGAGCAGTTCTTC
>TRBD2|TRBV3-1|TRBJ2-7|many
CASSEGLAASYEQYF
TGTGCCAGCAGCGAGGGACTAGCGGCGTCCTACGAGCAGTACTTC
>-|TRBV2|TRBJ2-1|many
CASSTPGIHEQFF
TGTGCCAGCAGTACGCCGGGGATTCATGAGCAGTTCTTC
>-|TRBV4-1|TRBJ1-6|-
CASSQDPSYNSPLHF
TGCGCCAGCAGCCAAGATCCCTCCTATAATTCACCCCTCCACTTT
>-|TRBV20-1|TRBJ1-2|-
CSAKGRRRGYTF
TGCAGTGCTAAGGGACGGAGGCGAGGCTACACCTTC
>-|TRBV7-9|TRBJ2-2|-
CASSFSPGTISGELFF
TGTGCCAGCAGCTTTTCTCCGGGCACCATCTCAGGGGAGCTGTTTTTT
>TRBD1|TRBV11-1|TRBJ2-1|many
CASSLALGGWDEQFF
TGTGCCAGCAGCTTAGCTTTAGGGGGCTGGGATGAGCAGTTCTTC
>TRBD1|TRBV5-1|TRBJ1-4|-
CASSLVQGGTSGEKLFF
TGCGCCAGCAGCTTGGTTCAGGGGGGTACCTCTGGTGAAAAACTGTTTTTT
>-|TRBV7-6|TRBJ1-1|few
CASLSEGATEAFF
TGTGCCAGCCTATCCGAAGGTGCCACTGAAGCTTTCTTT
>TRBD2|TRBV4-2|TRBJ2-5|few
CASSQERTSGGGETQYF
TGTGCCAGCAGCCAAGAGAGGACTAGCGGGGGCGGAGAGACCCAGTACTTC
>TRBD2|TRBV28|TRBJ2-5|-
CASSFSGTSGGETQYF
TGTGCCAGCAGTTTCTCCGGGACTAGTGGGGGAGAGACCCAGTACTTC
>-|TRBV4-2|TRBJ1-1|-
CASSQVDGAGRTEAFF
TGTGCCAGCAGCCAAGTCGATGGGGCGGGCCGGACTGAAGCTTTCTTT
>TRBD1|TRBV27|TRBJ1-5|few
CASSPRAPHRGKANSNQPQHF
TGTGCCAGCAGTCCCCGGGCCCCCCACAGGGGTAAGGCTAATAGCAATCAGCCCCAGCATTTT
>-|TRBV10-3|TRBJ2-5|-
CAISESGHQETQYF
TGTGCCATCAGTGAGTCGGGACATCAAGAGACCCAGTACTTC
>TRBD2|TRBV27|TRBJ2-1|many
CASSFVAGGPIEQFF
TGTGCCAGCAGTTTTGTGGCGGGGGGGCCTATTGAGCAGTTCTTC
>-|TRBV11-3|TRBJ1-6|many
CASSSTTGSSYNSPLHF
TGTGCCAGCAGCTCAACGACGGGGAGCTCCTATAATTCACCCCTCCACTTT
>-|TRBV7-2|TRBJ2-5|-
CASSSNGWGLQETQYF
TGTGCCAGCAGCTCCAACGGCTGGGGGCTCCAAGAGACCCAGTACTTC
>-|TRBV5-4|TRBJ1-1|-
CASSAYQTGMGPEAFF
TGTGCCAGCAGCGCCTATCAAACAGGGATGGGGCCTGAAGCTTTCTTT
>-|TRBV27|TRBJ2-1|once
CASSFEGGRYNEQFF
TGTGCCAGCAGTTTCGAGGGTGGTAGGTACAATGAGCAGTTCTTC
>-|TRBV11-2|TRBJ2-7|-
CASSIYLCSVLGSDEGFSYEQYF
-
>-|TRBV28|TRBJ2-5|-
CASSLFQGWEKLETQYF
TGTGCCAGCAGTTTATTTCAGGGTTGGGAGAAACTGGAGACCCAGTACTTC
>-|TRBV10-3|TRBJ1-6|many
CAISEESNSPLHF
TGTGCCATCAGTGAGGAATCGAATTCACCCCTCCACTTT
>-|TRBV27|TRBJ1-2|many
CASRTGFEGYGYTF
TGTGCCAGCAGAACAGGGTTTGAGGGCTATGGCTACACCTTC
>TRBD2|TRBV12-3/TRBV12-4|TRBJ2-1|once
CASSGGTNGSPNEQFF
TGTGCCAGCAGTGGCGGGACTAACGGGAGCCCCAATGAGCAGTTCTTC
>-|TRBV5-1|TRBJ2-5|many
CASIGGGGETQYF
TGCGCCAGCATCGGCGGAGGGGGAGAGACCCAGTACTTC
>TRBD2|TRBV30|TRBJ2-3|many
CAWTAGGHRDTQYF
TGTGCCTGGACAGCGGGGGGGCATCGGGATACGCAGTATTTT
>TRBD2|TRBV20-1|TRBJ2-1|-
CSASPQGSGSYNEQFF
TGCAGTGCTAGCCCCCAGGGTAGCGGGAGCTACAATGAGCAGTTCTTC
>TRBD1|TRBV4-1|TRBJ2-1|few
CASSPLDRGSYNEQFF
TGCGCCAGCAGCCCGCTTGACAGGGGCTCCTACAATGAGCAGTTCTTC
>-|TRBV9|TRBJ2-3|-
CASSPSGFPTDTQYF
TGTGCCAGCAGCCCGTCGGGGTTCCCCACAGATACGCAGTATTTT
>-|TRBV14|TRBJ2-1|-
CASAIDTNYNEQFF
TGTGCCAGCGCCATTGACACCAATTACAATGAGCAGTTCTTC
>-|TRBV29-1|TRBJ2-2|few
CSVGGANTGELFF
TGCAGCGTTGGAGGGGCTAACACCGGGGAGCTGTTTTTT
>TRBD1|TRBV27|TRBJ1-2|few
CASSFPDRVGYTF
TGTGCCAGCAGTTTCCCGGACAGGGTCGGCTACACCTTC
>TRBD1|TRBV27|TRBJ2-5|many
CASSLQGPPSTQYF
TGTGCCAGCAGCCTACAGGGGCCCCCTTCGACCCAGTACTTC
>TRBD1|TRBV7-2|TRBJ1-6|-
CASSLRQGKTGSYNSPLHF
TGTGCCAGCAGCTTGAGACAGGGGAAGACTGGATCCTATAATTCACCCCTCCACTTT
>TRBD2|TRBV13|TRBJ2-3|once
CASSLTSGRPSDTDTQYF
TGTGCCAGCTCACTGACTAGCGGGAGGCCCTCAGACACAGATACGCAGTATTTT
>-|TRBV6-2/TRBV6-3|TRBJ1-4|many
CASSFHPETTNEKLFF
TGTGCCAGCAGCTTTCACCCGGAGACAACTAATGAAAAACTGTTTTTT
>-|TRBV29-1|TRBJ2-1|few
CSVEESRYNEQFF
TGCAGCGTTGAAGAATCCAGGTACAATGAGCAGTTCTTC